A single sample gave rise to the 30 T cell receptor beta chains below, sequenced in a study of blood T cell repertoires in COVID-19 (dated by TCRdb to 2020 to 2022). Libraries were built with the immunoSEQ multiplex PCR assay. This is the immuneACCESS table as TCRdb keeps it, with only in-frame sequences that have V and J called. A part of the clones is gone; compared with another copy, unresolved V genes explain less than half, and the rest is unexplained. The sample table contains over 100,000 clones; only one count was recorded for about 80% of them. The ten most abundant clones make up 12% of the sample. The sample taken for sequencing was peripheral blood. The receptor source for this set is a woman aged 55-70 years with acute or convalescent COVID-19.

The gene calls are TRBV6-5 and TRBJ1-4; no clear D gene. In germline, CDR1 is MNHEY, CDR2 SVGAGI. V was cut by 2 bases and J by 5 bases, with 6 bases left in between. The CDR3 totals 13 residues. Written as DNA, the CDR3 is TGTGCCAGCAGTTACCCCGAGAATGAAAAACTGTTTTTT. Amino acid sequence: CASSYPENEKLFF.

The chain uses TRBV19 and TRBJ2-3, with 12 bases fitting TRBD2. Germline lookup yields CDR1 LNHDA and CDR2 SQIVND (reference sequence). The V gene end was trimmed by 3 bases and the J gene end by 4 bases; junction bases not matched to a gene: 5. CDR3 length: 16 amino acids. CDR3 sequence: CASSMTSGGLADTQYF. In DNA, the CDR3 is TGTGCCAGTAGTATGACTAGCGGGGGATTGGCAGATACGCAGTATTTT.

The CDR3 nucleotides read TGTGCCAGCAGTTTTAGGGGCAGGTTGAACACTGAAGCTTTCTTT. Amino acid sequence: CASSFRGRLNTEAFF. The chain recombines TRBV27 with TRBJ1-1, with a weak D call TRBD1 (5 bases). CDR3 size: 15 residues. Trimming removed 3 bases at V and 0 bases at J, with 11 bases between. The germline V gene encodes CDR1 MNHEY and CDR2 SMNVEV (reference sequence).

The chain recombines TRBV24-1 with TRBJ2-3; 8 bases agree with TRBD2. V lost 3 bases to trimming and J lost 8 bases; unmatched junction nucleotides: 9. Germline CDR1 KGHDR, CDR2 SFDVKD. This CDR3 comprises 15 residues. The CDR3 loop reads CATSDDTSGYGTQYF. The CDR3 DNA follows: TGTGCCACCAGTGATGACACTAGCGGATACGGTACGCAGTATTTT.

The CDR3 protein is CASSLGTLAVQETQYF. The CDR3 nucleotides read TGCGCCAGCAGCTTGGGGACGCTAGCGGTACAAGAGACCCAGTACTTC. The chain employs TRBV5-1 and TRBJ2-5; 7 positions agree with TRBD2. After removal of 0 bases from V and 2 bases from J, the junction contained 7 bases not matched to a gene. The V gene's germline CDR1 is SGHRS and CDR2 YFSETQ. CDR3 length: 16 residues.

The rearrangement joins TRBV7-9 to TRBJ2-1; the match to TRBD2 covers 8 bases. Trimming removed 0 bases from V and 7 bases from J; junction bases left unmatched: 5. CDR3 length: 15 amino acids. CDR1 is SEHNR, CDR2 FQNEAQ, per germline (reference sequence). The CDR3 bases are TGTGCCAGCAGCTTAGCTAGCGGGGCTGGGAATGAGCAGTTCTTC. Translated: CASSLASGAGNEQFF.

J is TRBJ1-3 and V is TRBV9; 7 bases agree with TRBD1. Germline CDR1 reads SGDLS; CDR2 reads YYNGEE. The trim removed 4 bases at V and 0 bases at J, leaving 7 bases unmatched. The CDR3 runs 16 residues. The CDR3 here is CASSYGQASSGNTIYF. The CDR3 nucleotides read TGTGCCAGCAGCTATGGACAGGCCAGCTCTGGAAACACCATATATTTT.

In DNA, the CDR3 is TGTGCCAGCAGCTTAGCCCGGGGGGGAGAGACCCAGTACTTC. Its protein is CASSLARGGETQYF. The chain employs TRBV5-4 and TRBJ2-5, with TRBD2 matching 8 bases. This CDR3 is built from 14 residues. Trimming cost V 2 bases and J 4 bases; bases outside gene matches: 4. Per the germline V gene, CDR1 is SGHNT and CDR2 is YYREEE (reference sequence).

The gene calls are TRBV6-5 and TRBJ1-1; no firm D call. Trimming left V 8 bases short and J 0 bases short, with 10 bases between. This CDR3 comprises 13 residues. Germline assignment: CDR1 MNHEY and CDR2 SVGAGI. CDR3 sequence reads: CASVTSMNTEAFF. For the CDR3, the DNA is TGTGCCAGCGTAACGAGCATGAACACTGAAGCTTTCTTT.

CDR3 amino acids: CASSRKGGTGVTEAFF. The CDR3 nucleotides are TGCGCCAGCAGCCGTAAGGGCGGTACAGGGGTGACTGAAGCTTTCTTT. This sequence joins TRBV4-1 and TRBJ1-1, with TRBD1 identical over 7 bases. V lost 4 bases to trimming and J lost 5 bases; unmatched junction nucleotides: 13. CDR3 size: 16 residues. Germline V gene data show CDR1 as MGHRA and CDR2 as YSYEKL.

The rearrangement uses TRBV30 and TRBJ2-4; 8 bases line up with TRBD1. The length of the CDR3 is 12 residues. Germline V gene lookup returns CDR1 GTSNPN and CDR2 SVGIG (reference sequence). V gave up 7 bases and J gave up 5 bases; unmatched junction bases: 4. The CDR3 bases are TGTGCCTTTGGACAGGGAGAAAACATTCAGTACTTC. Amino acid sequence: CAFGQGENIQYF.

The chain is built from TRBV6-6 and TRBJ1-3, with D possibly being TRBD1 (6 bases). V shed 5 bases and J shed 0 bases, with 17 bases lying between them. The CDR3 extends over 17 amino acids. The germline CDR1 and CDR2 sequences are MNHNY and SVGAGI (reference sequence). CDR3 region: CASSHLQGTYSGNTIYF. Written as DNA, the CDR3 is TGTGCCAGCAGTCACCTACAGGGCACCTACTCTGGAAACACCATATATTTT.

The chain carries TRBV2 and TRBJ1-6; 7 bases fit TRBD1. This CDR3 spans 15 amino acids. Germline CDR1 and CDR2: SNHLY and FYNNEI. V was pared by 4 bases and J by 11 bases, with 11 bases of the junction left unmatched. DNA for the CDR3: TGTGCCAGCAGTGTTTTGACAGGGTCGATGGCACCCCTCCACTTT. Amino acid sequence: CASSVLTGSMAPLHF.

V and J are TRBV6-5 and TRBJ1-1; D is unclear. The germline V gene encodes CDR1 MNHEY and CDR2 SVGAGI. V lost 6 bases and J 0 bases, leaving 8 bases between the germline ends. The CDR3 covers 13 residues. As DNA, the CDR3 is TGTGCCAGCAGGAGCTTCATGAACACTGAAGCTTTCTTT. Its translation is CASRSFMNTEAFF.

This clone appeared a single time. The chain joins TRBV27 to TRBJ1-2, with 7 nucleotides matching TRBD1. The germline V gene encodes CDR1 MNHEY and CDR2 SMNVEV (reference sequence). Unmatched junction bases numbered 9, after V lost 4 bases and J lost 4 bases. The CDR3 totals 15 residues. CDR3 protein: CASSYAAGQIYGYTF. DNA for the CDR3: TGTGCCAGCAGTTACGCCGCGGGACAGATCTATGGCTACACCTTC.

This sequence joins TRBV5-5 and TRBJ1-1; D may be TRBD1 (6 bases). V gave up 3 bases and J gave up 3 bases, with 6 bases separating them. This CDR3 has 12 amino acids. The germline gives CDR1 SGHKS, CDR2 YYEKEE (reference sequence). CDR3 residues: CASSWTDTEAFF. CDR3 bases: TGTGCCAGCAGCTGGACAGACACTGAAGCTTTCTTT.

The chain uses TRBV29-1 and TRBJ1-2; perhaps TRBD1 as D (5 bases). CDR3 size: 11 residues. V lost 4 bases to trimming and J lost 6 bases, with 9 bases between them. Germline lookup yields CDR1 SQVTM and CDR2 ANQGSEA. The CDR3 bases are TGCAGCGTTGTAGGGGTAGATGGCTACACCTTC. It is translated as CSVVGVDGYTF.

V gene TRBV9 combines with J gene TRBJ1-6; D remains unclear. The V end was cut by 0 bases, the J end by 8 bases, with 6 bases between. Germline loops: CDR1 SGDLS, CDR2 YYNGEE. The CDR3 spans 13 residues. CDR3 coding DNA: TGTGCCAGCAGCGTAGAGGAGGATTCACCCCTCCACTTT. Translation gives CASSVEEDSPLHF.

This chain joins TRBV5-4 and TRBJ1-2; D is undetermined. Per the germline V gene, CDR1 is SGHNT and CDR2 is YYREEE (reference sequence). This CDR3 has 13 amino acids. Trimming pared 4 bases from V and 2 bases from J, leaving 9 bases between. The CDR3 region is CASSASGNYGYTF. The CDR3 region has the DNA TGTGCCAGCAGCGCTTCGGGGAACTATGGCTACACCTTC.

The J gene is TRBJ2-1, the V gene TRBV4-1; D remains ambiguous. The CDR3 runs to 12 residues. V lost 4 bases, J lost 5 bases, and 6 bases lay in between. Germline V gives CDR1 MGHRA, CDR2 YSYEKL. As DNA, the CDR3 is TGCGCCAGCAGCCGTTTAAACAATGAGCAGTTCTTC. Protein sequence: CASSRLNNEQFF.

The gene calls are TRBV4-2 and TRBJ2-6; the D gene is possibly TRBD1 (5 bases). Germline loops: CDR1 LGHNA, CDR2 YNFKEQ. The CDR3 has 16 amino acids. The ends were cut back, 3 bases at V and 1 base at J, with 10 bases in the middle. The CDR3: CASSHSRDSGANVLTF. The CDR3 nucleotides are TGTGCCAGCAGCCATTCCAGGGATTCTGGGGCCAACGTCCTGACTTTC.

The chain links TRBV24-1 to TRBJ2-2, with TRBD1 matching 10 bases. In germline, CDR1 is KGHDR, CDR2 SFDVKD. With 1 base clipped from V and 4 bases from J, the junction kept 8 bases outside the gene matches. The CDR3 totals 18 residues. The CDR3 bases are TGTGCCACCAGTGATTTCACGCCGGGACAGGGGAGCACCGGGGAGCTGTTTTTT. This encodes CATSDFTPGQGSTGELFF.

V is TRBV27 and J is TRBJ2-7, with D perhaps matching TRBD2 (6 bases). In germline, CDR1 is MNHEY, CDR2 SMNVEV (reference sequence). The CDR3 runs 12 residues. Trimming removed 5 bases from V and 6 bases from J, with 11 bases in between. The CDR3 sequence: CASSLNGGEQYF. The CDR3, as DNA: TGTGCCAGCAGTCTTAACGGGGGCGAGCAGTACTTC.

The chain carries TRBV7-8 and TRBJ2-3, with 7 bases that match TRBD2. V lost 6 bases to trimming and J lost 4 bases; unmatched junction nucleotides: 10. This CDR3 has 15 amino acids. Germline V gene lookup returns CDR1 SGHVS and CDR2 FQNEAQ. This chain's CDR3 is CASRKRGPGADTQYF. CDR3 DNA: TGTGCCAGCAGGAAGCGGGGCCCCGGGGCAGATACGCAGTATTTT.

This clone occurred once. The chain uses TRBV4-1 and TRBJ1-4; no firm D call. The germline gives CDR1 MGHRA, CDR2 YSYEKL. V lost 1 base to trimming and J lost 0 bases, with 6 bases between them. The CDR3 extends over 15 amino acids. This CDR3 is CASSQALATNEKLFF. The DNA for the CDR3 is TGCGCCAGCAGCCAAGCCCTTGCAACTAATGAAAAACTGTTTTTT.

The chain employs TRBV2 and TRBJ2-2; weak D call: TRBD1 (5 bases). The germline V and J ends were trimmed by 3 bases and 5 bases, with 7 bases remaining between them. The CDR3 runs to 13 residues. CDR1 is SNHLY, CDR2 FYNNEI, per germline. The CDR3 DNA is TGTGCCAGCAGTGAGGGGCTTACCGGGGAGCTGTTTTTT. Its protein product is CASSEGLTGELFF.

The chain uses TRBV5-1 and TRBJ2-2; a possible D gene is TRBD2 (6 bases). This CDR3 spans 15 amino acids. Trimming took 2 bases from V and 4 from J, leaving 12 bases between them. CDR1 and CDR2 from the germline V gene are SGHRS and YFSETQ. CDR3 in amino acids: CASSLLAESTGELFF. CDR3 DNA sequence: TGCGCCAGCAGCTTACTAGCAGAGAGCACCGGGGAGCTGTTTTTT.

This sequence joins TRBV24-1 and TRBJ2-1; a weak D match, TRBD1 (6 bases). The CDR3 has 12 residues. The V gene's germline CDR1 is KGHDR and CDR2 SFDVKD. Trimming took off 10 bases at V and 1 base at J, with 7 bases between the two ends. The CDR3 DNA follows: TGTGCCACAGGGGGTTCCTACAATGAGCAGTTCTTC. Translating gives CATGGSYNEQFF.

This chain's CDR3 is CASSQDLSRTNYGYTF. The CDR3 DNA is TGCGCCAGCAGCCAAGATCTGTCTAGGACTAACTATGGCTACACCTTC. The gene calls are TRBV4-1 and TRBJ1-2; no definite D call. CDR1 and CDR2 from the germline V gene are MGHRA and YSYEKL. This CDR3 spans 16 amino acids. Deletions cut 0 bases from V and 0 bases from J, with 11 bases between.

The CDR3 DNA follows: TGTGCCAGCAGCGTAAATAGCAGGGGGACTGAAGCTTTCTTT. Its translation: CASSVNSRGTEAFF. The chain employs TRBV9 and TRBJ1-1; 7 positions match TRBD1. Germline V CDR1 and CDR2: SGDLS, YYNGEE. CDR3 size: 14 residues. J was trimmed by 5 bases and V by 1 base; bases with no gene match: 5.